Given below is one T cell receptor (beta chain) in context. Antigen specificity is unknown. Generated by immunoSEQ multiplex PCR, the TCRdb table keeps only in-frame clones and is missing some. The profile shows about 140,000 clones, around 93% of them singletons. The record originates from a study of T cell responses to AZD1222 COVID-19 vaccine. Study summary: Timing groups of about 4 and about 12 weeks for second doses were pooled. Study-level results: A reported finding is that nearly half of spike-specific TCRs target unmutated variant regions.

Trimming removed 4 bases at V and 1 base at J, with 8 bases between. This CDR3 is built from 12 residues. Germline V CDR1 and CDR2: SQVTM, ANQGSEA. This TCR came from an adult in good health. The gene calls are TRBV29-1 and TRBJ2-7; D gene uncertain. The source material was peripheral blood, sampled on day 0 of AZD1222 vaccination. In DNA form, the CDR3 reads TGCAGCGTTGTCCGCGGATCCTACGAGCAGTACTTC. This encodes CSVVRGSYEQYF.